Below are 24 T cell receptor beta chains sequenced from a single sample in a study of glioma-infiltrating T cells after dendritic cell vaccination. Clones were read by immunoSEQ multiplex PCR, and TCRdb kept only the in-frame ones, dropping some. The data show more than 85,000 clones, approximately 87% seen once. Sequenced here: blood, sampled before dendritic cell vaccination. Receptor source: a human donor with glioblastoma.

The chain joins TRBV18 to TRBJ2-7, with D tentatively TRBD2 (5 bases). Trimming took off 4 bases at V and 3 bases at J, with 10 bases between the two ends. The CDR3 extends over 13 amino acids. CDR1 KGHSH and CDR2 LQKENI come from the germline V gene. CDR3 nucleotides: TGTGCCAGCTCACACGGACGGGACTACGAGCAGTACTTC. Translating gives CASSHGRDYEQYF.

The V call is TRBV6-5, the J call TRBJ1-1; D is unresolved. The CDR3 runs to 16 residues. The V end was cut by 2 bases, the J end by 1 base, with 14 bases between. Per the germline V gene, CDR1 is MNHEY and CDR2 is SVGAGI. CDR3 sequence: CASSYAYMGPNTEAFF. Here the CDR3 DNA reads TGTGCCAGCAGTTACGCTTATATGGGCCCGAACACTGAAGCTTTCTTT.

The CDR3 spells CASSKGDRGNYGYTF. DNA of the CDR3: TGCGCCAGCAGCAAAGGGGACAGGGGGAACTATGGCTACACCTTC. The V and J genes are TRBV5-1 and TRBJ1-2, with 11 positions matching TRBD1. Germline V CDR1 and CDR2: SGHRS, YFSETQ. This CDR3 has 15 residues. J was trimmed by 2 bases and V by 4 bases; bases with no gene match: 4.

This clone was counted a few times. CDR3 residues: CAIGAGFFGYTF. In DNA, the CDR3 is TGTGCCATTGGGGCAGGTTTCTTTGGCTACACCTTC. This chain uses TRBV10-3 with TRBJ1-2; perhaps TRBD1 as D (5 bases). Germline lookup yields CDR1 ENHRY and CDR2 SYGVKD. The CDR3 covers 12 residues. The ends were cut back, 9 bases at V and 7 bases at J, with 15 bases in the middle.

CDR3 DNA: TGTGCCAGTAGTATAGGACAGGGCAGGGGTGCTTTCTTT. Translating gives CASSIGQGRGAFF. The rearrangement joins TRBV19 to TRBJ1-1; 7 bases are a match to TRBD1. The J segment lost 11 bases and the V segment lost 1 base, leaving 7 bases of the junction unmatched. The length of the CDR3 is 13 residues. Germline CDR1 and CDR2: LNHDA and SQIVND (reference sequence).

This clone was seen only once. This rearrangement joins TRBV11-1 to TRBJ2-3, with D perhaps TRBD2 (6 bases). The germline V and J ends were trimmed by 5 bases and 2 bases, with 11 bases remaining between them. This CDR3 region has 14 residues. The germline gives CDR1 SGHAT, CDR2 FQDESV (reference sequence). In DNA form, the CDR3 reads TGTGCCAGCAGCATTAGCGGCTTCACAGATACGCAGTATTTT. Translation gives CASSISGFTDTQYF.

This chain links TRBV14 with TRBJ2-3; weak D call: TRBD2 (7 bases). Germline assignment: CDR1 SGHDN and CDR2 FVKESK. The CDR3 length is 17 residues. Trimming left V 0 bases short and J 0 bases short, with 13 bases between. The CDR3 DNA sequence: TGTGCCAGCAGCCAAGAGAGGGGGGGCTCTAGCACAGATACGCAGTATTTT. It codes for CASSQERGGSSTDTQYF.

This clone has just one count. This chain connects TRBV15 to TRBJ2-7, with D possibly being TRBD1 (6 bases). The CDR3 contains 15 residues. The germline V gene has CDR1 LNHNV and CDR2 YYDKDF (reference sequence). The germline V and J ends were trimmed by 3 bases and 5 bases, with 17 bases remaining between them. The CDR3 DNA is TGTGCCACCAGCAGCGGACAGTCGGTGGTTCACGAGCAGTACTTC. Amino acid sequence: CATSSGQSVVHEQYF.

V is TRBV2 and J is TRBJ2-1; 9 nucleotides align to TRBD2. Losses at the gene ends were 3 bases for V and 4 bases for J; bases not matched to a gene: 4. Germline V gene lookup returns CDR1 SNHLY and CDR2 FYNNEI. The CDR3 spans 15 residues. In DNA, the CDR3 is TGTGCCAGCAGTGACTTGCGGGGGGGATACAATGAGCAGTTCTTC. This encodes CASSDLRGGYNEQFF. The variable domain in full, with the rest retrieved from reference TRBV2 and TRBJ2-1, is EPEVTQTPSHQVTQMGQEVILRCVPISNHLYFYWYRQILGQKVEFLVSFYNNEISEKSEIFDDQFSVERPDGSNFTLKIRSTKLEDSAMYFCASSDLRGGYNEQFFGPGTRLTVL.

This sequence joins TRBV14 and TRBJ2-1; tentatively, D is TRBD2 (5 bases). The CDR3 extends over 18 amino acids. Germline V gene sequence: CDR1 SGHDN, CDR2 FVKESK. Trimming stripped 1 base from V and 4 bases from J, with 20 bases between. In DNA form, the CDR3 reads TGTGCCAGCAGCCAAGCCCTCGGACGGAGGTTGGTATACAATGAGCAGTTCTTC. Protein product: CASSQALGRRLVYNEQFF.

The chain recombines TRBV18 with TRBJ2-5; D unresolved. The germline V gene encodes CDR1 KGHSH and CDR2 LQKENI. The CDR3 loop spans 12 amino acids. Trimming removed 3 bases at V and 3 bases at J, with 5 bases between. The CDR3 DNA reads as TGTGCCAGCTCACCGGCGGAAGAGACCCAGTACTTC. This gives the protein CASSPAEETQYF.

This rearrangement joins TRBV25-1 to TRBJ1-3; D gene unclear. CDR3 length equals 12 residues. Germline CDR1 MGHDK, CDR2 SYGVNS. With 6 bases removed from V and 1 base from J, the gap between germline ends came to 4 bases. The CDR3 is CASSTSGNTIYF. CDR3 coding DNA: TGTGCCAGCAGCACTTCTGGAAACACCATATATTTT.

This chain links TRBV5-4 with TRBJ2-2; 8 bases line up with TRBD2. V lost 4 bases, J lost 2 bases, and 4 bases stayed unmatched. The germline V gene encodes CDR1 SGHNT and CDR2 YYREEE (reference sequence). This CDR3 comprises 15 residues. CDR3 coding DNA: TGTGCCAGCAGCCTCGGGGGGGCCAACACCGGGGAGCTGTTTTTT. Translating gives CASSLGGANTGELFF.

The chain links TRBV29-1 to TRBJ2-7; D perhaps matches TRBD2 (6 bases). V lost 0 bases and J 0 bases, leaving 12 bases between the germline ends. CDR3 size: 15 residues. Germline V gives CDR1 SQVTM, CDR2 ANQGSEA. This CDR3 is CSVEDEEGSSYEQYF. The CDR3 DNA sequence: TGCAGCGTTGAAGATGAGGAGGGGAGCTCCTACGAGCAGTACTTC.

The chain recombines TRBV27 with TRBJ2-2; TRBD1 aligns across 9 bases. The CDR3 consists of 14 residues. Germline values: CDR1 MNHEY, CDR2 SMNVEV (reference sequence). J was trimmed by 6 bases and V by 4 bases; bases with no gene match: 3. For the CDR3, the DNA is TGTGCCAGCAGTTGGAGACAGGGGGCCGGGGAGCTGTTTTTT. Translation gives CASSWRQGAGELFF.

The chain carries TRBV4-1 and TRBJ2-7; 8 bases fit TRBD2. This CDR3 region has 16 residues. V lost 4 bases and J lost 0; bases outside the gene matches: 8. CDR1 MGHRA and CDR2 YSYEKL come from the germline V gene. The CDR3 nucleotides read TGCGCCAGCAGCCGATCGACTAGCGCGAGCTCCTACGAGCAGTACTTC. Translating it yields CASSRSTSASSYEQYF.

The chain couples TRBV27 to TRBJ2-3, with 11 bases lining up with TRBD2. Germline assignment: CDR1 MNHEY and CDR2 SMNVEV (reference sequence). J lost 10 bases, V lost 5 bases, and 5 bases had no gene match. The length of the CDR3 is 13 residues. CDR3 loop: CASSPTTSGAQYF. In nucleotides, the CDR3 is TGTGCCAGCAGTCCAACGACTAGCGGGGCGCAGTATTTT.

This chain links TRBV7-8 with TRBJ2-1; 8 bases are shared with TRBD2. V shed 3 bases and J 0 bases; nucleotides not matched to a gene: 10. The CDR3 is 18 amino acids. Per the germline V gene, CDR1 is SGHVS and CDR2 is FQNEAQ. DNA of the CDR3: TGTGCCAGCAGCTTCAGCCCGGGACTAGGGACCTCCTACAATGAGCAGTTCTTC. It encodes CASSFSPGLGTSYNEQFF.

The chain employs TRBV10-3 and TRBJ1-6, with 7 bases lining up with TRBD1. This CDR3 region has 14 residues. Germline V gives CDR1 ENHRY, CDR2 SYGVKD. V was pared by 7 bases and J by 10 bases, with 10 bases of the junction left unmatched. CDR3 residues: CAITLDREKSPLHF. CDR3 nucleotides: TGTGCCATCACCTTAGACAGGGAGAAGTCACCCCTCCACTTT.

Concerning this clone: One junction end does not reproduce the germline sequence, and a read error may be involved. V is TRBV18 and J is TRBJ1-1, with D hard to call. Germline CDR1 KGHSH, CDR2 LQKENI. The CDR3 is 13 amino acids. CDR3 sequence (DNA): TGTGCCAGCTCCCCACCCTGGCAGGTTGAAGCTTTCTTT. Translating gives CASSPPWQVEAFF.

The chain combines TRBV7-9 with TRBJ2-5, with unresolved D. V was cut by 5 bases and J by 3 bases, with 4 bases left in between. Germline CDR1 is SEHNR and CDR2 is FQNEAQ (reference sequence). The CDR3 length is 11 residues. CDR3 sequence reads: CASSREETQYF. CDR3 sequence (DNA): TGTGCCAGCAGCCGAGAAGAGACCCAGTACTTC.

The J gene is TRBJ1-1, the V gene TRBV6-5; D call uncertain. CDR3 length equals 10 residues. The germline V and J ends were trimmed by 10 bases and 7 bases, with 10 bases remaining between them. Germline V gene data show CDR1 as MNHEY and CDR2 as SVGAGI. CDR3 bases: TGTGCCACTTGGGAGGTTGAAGCTTTCTTT. Translation: CATWEVEAFF.

This chain uses TRBV2 with TRBJ2-1, with 9 nucleotides matching TRBD1. V lost 6 bases to trimming and J lost 5 bases; unmatched junction nucleotides: 8. Germline CDR1 reads SNHLY; CDR2 reads FYNNEI. This CDR3 is 15 amino acids long. CDR3 sequence: CASRLGQGRHNEQFF. CDR3 DNA: TGTGCCAGCAGGTTGGGACAGGGACGCCACAATGAGCAGTTCTTC.

The chain couples TRBV2 to TRBJ2-5; 8 bases are a match to TRBD1. CDR3 length: 15 amino acids. The germline gives CDR1 SNHLY, CDR2 FYNNEI. Losses at the gene ends were 3 bases for V and 4 bases for J; bases not matched to a gene: 7. CDR3 loop: CASSEQGARGETQYF. The CDR3 DNA is TGTGCCAGCAGTGAGCAGGGGGCGAGGGGAGAGACCCAGTACTTC. The full variable domain, completed using reference TRBV2 and TRBJ2-5, is EPEVTQTPSHQVTQMGQEVILRCVPISNHLYFYWYRQILGQKVEFLVSFYNNEISEKSEIFDDQFSVERPDGSNFTLKIRSTKLEDSAMYFCASSEQGARGETQYFGPGTRLLVL.